This T cell receptor beta chain was sequenced for a study of T cell responses to AZD1222 COVID-19 vaccine. Study-level findings and limits: Seropositive AZD1222 recipients at baseline numbered only six or seven. Reportedly, nearly half of unique spike TCRs recognized epitopes outside B.1.351/B.1.1.7 mutations. There were mostly white British donors and more females than males, and clonal diversity was possibly underestimated.

The repertoire was sequenced with immunoSEQ multiplex PCR; TCRdb's copy has only in-frame clones and lacks some. The data contain some 150,000 clones, approximately 90% of them seen just once; the ten biggest clones take up 5.5% to 7%. Comment on this clone: Its matching antigen is unknown.

The TCR sequence derives from an adult who had recovered from COVID-19. The source material was peripheral blood, sampled after recovery from COVID-19.

Here the CDR3 DNA reads TGCGCCAGCAGCGCGACAGGGAGCTCCTACGAGCAGTACTTC. Its protein product is CASSATGSSYEQYF. The V call is TRBV5-1, the J call TRBJ2-7; TRBD1 aligns across 7 bases. Germline V gene sequence: CDR1 SGHRS, CDR2 YFSETQ. V trimming: 4 bases; J trimming: 0 bases; junction bases outside the gene matches: 4. There are 14 residues in the CDR3.